This TCR beta chain was identified in a study of blood T cell repertoires in COVID-19. Study at large: Collection of acute and convalescent COVID-19 samples took place in the United States, Italy and Spain. The analysed material was cDNA or gDNA that came from T cells, B-cell-depleted T cells, or PBMCs.

Assay used: immunoSEQ multiplex PCR; TCRdb lists only in-frame clones, some missing. The table includes under 350,000 clones, around nine tenths detected once. The germline CDR1 and CDR2 sequences are SGHVS and FQNEAQ. The CDR3 loop spans 14 amino acids. V was cut by 5 bases and J by 11 bases, with 21 bases left in between. Material for sequencing was peripheral blood. The chain uses TRBV7-8 and TRBJ1-1, with D hard to call. The receptor's source is an older man with acute or convalescent COVID-19. The CDR3 spells CASSARHEAQYAFF. CDR3 nucleotides: TGTGCCAGCAGCGCTAGGCATGAGGCCCAGTATGCTTTCTTT.